Listed below are T cell receptor beta chains from one sample, sequenced in a study of human T cells and chemical hapten exposure. MiXCR was run by TCRdb on the RACE reads, yielding one entry per CDR3 protein. The sample has 340,000 or so distinct CDR3 sequences, around 7% seen once. The source was whole blood, collected in connection with sensitization to the hapten diphenylcyclopropenone (DPC). The receptors here all came from a woman between 18 and 29 years old with alopecia areata. Some clones in this sample may be carry-over from other donors' samples. Each CDR3 is given with its conserved first and last residue. D genes are given only for firm matches. Clone sizes are given selectively: once, few, many, or a class where the clone is expanded.

TGTGCCAGCAGCTCCCTGGGGCGGGACTACGAGCAGTACTTC | CASSSLGRDYEQYF | TRBV5-6 | . | few | TRBJ2-7
TGCAGCGTTGTGGAGGTTGCAGATACGCAGTATTTT | CSVVEVADTQYF | TRBV29-1 | . | . | TRBJ2-3
TGTGCCAGCAGTTTTTGGGACAGAAAGGAGAGTGGCTACACCTTC | CASSFWDRKESGYTF | TRBV27 | TRBD1 | few | TRBJ1-2
TGTGCCAGCAGCTTCCAAGCGGGACAGGGCGCTGAAGCTTTCTTT | CASSFQAGQGAEAFF | TRBV5-6 | TRBD1 | . | TRBJ1-1
TGTGCCAGCAGTCTACAGGACAACTATGGCTACACCTTC | CASSLQDNYGYTF | TRBV6-2/TRBV6-3 | . | many | TRBJ1-2
TGTGCCAGCAGCTGGGGTAGGTTAGGAGCGGTGACTGAAGCTTTCTTT | CASSWGRLGAVTEAFF | TRBV7-8 | . | . | TRBJ1-1
TGTGCCAGCAGTCTCTCGGAGGACACTGAAGCTTTCTTT | CASSLSEDTEAFF | TRBV12-3/TRBV12-4 | . | . | TRBJ1-1
TGTGCCAGCAGCCCTAGTAGGCGGAATGAGCAGTTCTTC | CASSPSRRNEQFF | TRBV4-2 | . | . | TRBJ2-1
TGTGCCAGCACTCACCGGGACAGGGCCTACGAGCAGTACTTC | CASTHRDRAYEQYF | TRBV12-3/TRBV12-4 | TRBD1 | many | TRBJ2-7
TGCGCCAGCAGCCAAGATCGAAACAATTCACCCCTCCACTTT | CASSQDRNNSPLHF | TRBV4-3 | . | . | TRBJ1-6
TGCAGTGCTTTAGCGGGGGGGCCAGATACGCAGTATTTT | CSALAGGPDTQYF | TRBV20-1 | TRBD2 | few | TRBJ2-3
TGTGCCAGCAGTTGGACAACCGCTAGCAATCAGCCCCAGCATTTT | CASSWTTASNQPQHF | TRBV2 | . | . | TRBJ1-5
TGCAGTGCTTCCACCTATTTGGTCGCGACTGAAGCTTTCTTT | CSASTYLVATEAFF | TRBV20-1 | . | . | TRBJ1-1
TGTGCCAGCAGTTACTCGAGGGCTAGCGGGGGAACCTACGAGCAGTACTTC | CASSYSRASGGTYEQYF | TRBV6-2/TRBV6-3 | TRBD2 | many | TRBJ2-7
TGTGCCAGCTCCGAACCCAACCTTTACGAGCAGTACTTC | CASSEPNLYEQYF | TRBV6-5 | . | many | TRBJ2-7
TGCGCCAGCAGATTGGGGCAGAACACTGAAGCTTTCTTT | CASRLGQNTEAFF | TRBV5-1 | . | . | TRBJ1-1
TGTGCCAGCACGCAGTTATCTGAAGCTTTCTTT | CASTQLSEAFF | TRBV28 | . | . | TRBJ1-1
TGCGCCAGCAGCCCGGGACTAGCGGGGAGTGAGCAGTTCTTC | CASSPGLAGSEQFF | TRBV5-1 | TRBD2 | . | TRBJ2-1
TGTGCCAGCAGTGAAACCTGGTGGAATGAGCAGTTCTTC | CASSETWWNEQFF | TRBV25-1 | . | . | TRBJ2-1
TGCGCCAGCAGCTTGGGGAGTTACTATGGCTACACCTTC | CASSLGSYYGYTF | TRBV5-1 | . | many | TRBJ1-2
TGCGCCAGCAGCCAAGCGGCGAAGCGGGGCCGGTACAATGAGCAGTTCTTC | CASSQAAKRGRYNEQFF | TRBV4-1 | TRBD2 | many | TRBJ2-1
TGTGCCAGCAGTTTCGCACCAAAGTACAATGAGCAGTTCTTC | CASSFAPKYNEQFF | TRBV27 | . | few | TRBJ2-1
TGTGCCAGCAGTTACGGGACAGGGTACGAGCAGTACTTC | CASSYGTGYEQYF | TRBV6-6 | TRBD1 | many | TRBJ2-7
TGTGCCAGCAGTTTAAAGGTATGGAGAGGGAGAACCGGGAGCTACGAGCAGTACTTC | CASSLKVWRGRTGSYEQYF | TRBV27 | . | many | TRBJ2-7
TGTGCCAGCAGCGTAGCTAGAGGCTTCGGCGGGGGGGCAGAGACCCAGTACTTC | CASSVARGFGGGAETQYF | TRBV9 | TRBD2 | . | TRBJ2-5
TGTGCCAGCAACCGGGACAGGGTAGATGAAGCTTTCTTT | CASNRDRVDEAFF | TRBV5-5 | TRBD1 | many | TRBJ1-1
TGTGCCAGCAGGGTGGGCGAGGGGGGCTACGGGCCCCAGCATTTT | CASRVGEGGYGPQHF | TRBV2 | . | . | TRBJ1-5
TGCAGCGGACGCTTAGAAAGCTCCTACAATGAGCAGTTCTTC | CSGRLESSYNEQFF | TRBV29-1 | . | many | TRBJ2-1
TGTGCCAGCAGTATAAACCTCGGACAGGGCGGAGGTGAGCAGTTCTTC | CASSINLGQGGGEQFF | TRBV12-3/TRBV12-4 | TRBD1 | many | TRBJ2-1
TGTGCCAGCAGCTTAATGTGGCAGGGGGCAGGGTCCTACAATGAGCAGTTCTTC | CASSLMWQGAGSYNEQFF | TRBV11-2 | TRBD1 | . | TRBJ2-1
TGTGCCAGCAGCTCCATAGCGGGGGGTACGAATACGCAGTATTTT | CASSSIAGGTNTQYF | TRBV6-1 | TRBD2 | few | TRBJ2-3
TGTGCCAGCAGTGGACGACAGGGGTACGAGCAGTACTTC | CASSGRQGYEQYF | TRBV6-5 | TRBD1 | few | TRBJ2-7
TGTGCCAGCAGTGAAAGACGAGTAGATGAGCAGTCCTTC | CASSERRVDEQSF | TRBV2 | . | . | TRBJ2-1
TGTGCCAGCAGTTTAAACAGGGACTACGAGCAGTACTTC | CASSLNRDYEQYF | TRBV27 | . | few | TRBJ2-7
TGTGCCAGCAGTTTATGGCAGCCCGAGCAGTACTTC | CASSLWQPEQYF | TRBV12-3/TRBV12-4 | . | few | TRBJ2-7
TGTGCCAGCAGTTCACAGCTCTACGAGCAGTACTTC | CASSSQLYEQYF | TRBV6-5 | . | many | TRBJ2-7
TGTGCCACCAGCAGAGTTTTAGACGGTGAAGCTTTCTTT | CATSRVLDGEAFF | TRBV15 | . | . | TRBJ1-1
TGTGCCAGCAGCTTGGAGACTAGCGGTAAAGAGACCCAGTACTTC | CASSLETSGKETQYF | TRBV7-9 | TRBD2 | . | TRBJ2-5
TGTGCCAGCAAACTAGGGACAGGACGCAACGAAGCTTTCTTT | CASKLGTGRNEAFF | TRBV3-1 | TRBD1 | . | TRBJ1-1
TGTGCCAGCAGTCCGGGACGGCGTAGGGTTAACTATGGCTACACCTTC | CASSPGRRRVNYGYTF | TRBV2 | . | . | TRBJ1-2
TGCAGCGTTGATACAGGGCGCTATGGGGAAAAACTGTTTTTT | CSVDTGRYGEKLFF | TRBV29-1 | . | many | TRBJ1-4
TGTGCCAGCAGTTTAGTAGCAGGGGCGAACATTCAGTACTTC | CASSLVAGANIQYF | TRBV12-3/TRBV12-4 | . | many | TRBJ2-4
TGTGCCATCACCGACACCCCGACGGCGGGGGCCAACGTCCTGACTTTC | CAITDTPTAGANVLTF | TRBV10-3 | . | few | TRBJ2-6
TGCAGTGCTATATATCGGAGGGGAGCTAATTCACCCCTCCACTTT | CSAIYRRGANSPLHF | TRBV20-1 | . | many | TRBJ1-6
TGTGCCACCAGCAGTAGGCTAGCGGGACGGGCTAATTCACCCCTCCACTTT | CATSSRLAGRANSPLHF | TRBV15 | . | few | TRBJ1-6
TGTGCCAGCAGCCCCCGCAGCGGGGGGCAAGAGACCCAGTACTTC | CASSPRSGGQETQYF | TRBV13 | TRBD2 | many | TRBJ2-5
TGTGCCAGCAGCTCCGGTCTGACTAGCCCGTACAATGAGCAGTTCTTC | CASSSGLTSPYNEQFF | TRBV7-8 | TRBD2 | many | TRBJ2-1
TGTGCCAGCAGCCGGGACAGGGGGTCTTCTGGGGCCAACGTCCTGACTTTC | CASSRDRGSSGANVLTF | TRBV12-3/TRBV12-4 | TRBD1 | few | TRBJ2-6
TGTGCCAGCAGCCCACGGTGGGCGGGGGGGCGCACAGATACGCAGTATTTT | CASSPRWAGGRTDTQYF | TRBV7-2 | TRBD2 | many | TRBJ2-3
TGTGCCAGCAGTGACTCCGGACAGCCCGTAGATACGCAGTATTTT | CASSDSGQPVDTQYF | TRBV6-4 | . | many | TRBJ2-3
TGTGCCAGCAGCCGAGTGGGGATTTTCGATACGCAGTATTTT | CASSRVGIFDTQYF | TRBV7-2 | . | few | TRBJ2-3
TGTGCCAGCAGCTTGTCGGCGGGGGGGCCCGTAGATACGCAGTATTTT | CASSLSAGGPVDTQYF | TRBV5-4 | TRBD2 | many | TRBJ2-3
TGTGCCAGCAGTTACGCAGGGGGCTCCACGCAGTATTTT | CASSYAGGSTQYF | TRBV6-5 | TRBD1 | . | TRBJ2-3